The 15 T cell receptor beta chains below all came from one sample that was sequenced in a study of monozygotic twins with inflammatory bowel disease. TCRdb reanalyzed the 5' RACE reads, giving one entry per CDR3 protein sequence and no DNA. The specimen's table records about 300,000 distinct CDR3 sequences. The material sequenced was blood. The origin of the receptors is a human donor with ulcerative colitis or Crohn's disease, or a healthy co-twin of an affected twin (not recorded which).

This chain uses TRBV20-1 with TRBJ2-5. Germline values: CDR1 DFQATT, CDR2 SNEGSKA (reference sequence). CDR3 length equals 15 residues. The chain's CDR3 is CSARVGSKQSETQYF.

The genes are TRBV25-1 and TRBJ2-2; with no DNA, the TCRdb D assignment of TRBD2 cannot be verified. The CDR3 spans 15 residues. Germline V lookup: CDR1 MGHDK, CDR2 SYGVNS. This CDR3 is CASSDAGGYTGELFF.

The chain recombines TRBV20-1 with TRBJ2-3; TCRdb picks TRBD2, but there is no DNA to check that call. Germline V lookup: CDR1 DFQATT, CDR2 SNEGSKA (reference sequence). The CDR3 spans 15 residues. CDR3: CSGEMGQASTDTQYF.

The gene calls are TRBV4-3 and TRBJ2-1. This CDR3 is 15 amino acids long. Per the germline V gene, CDR1 is LGHNA and CDR2 is YSLEER. CDR3 amino acids: CASSQESASYNEQFF.

The V and J genes are TRBV7-2 and TRBJ2-1. There are 15 residues in the CDR3. CDR1 and CDR2 (germline): SGHTA, FQGNSA. Here the CDR3 reads CASSPHSSSYNEQFF.

This chain links TRBV12-3 or TRBV12-4 with TRBJ1-6; absent DNA, TCRdb's TRBD1 call cannot be checked. The CDR3 has 15 amino acids. CDR3 residues: CASSLQGARVSPLHF.

The chain recombines TRBV5-1 with TRBJ2-2. The CDR3 has 15 amino acids. The germline gives CDR1 SGHRS, CDR2 YFSETQ. CDR3 loop: CASRSWHSNTGELFF.

The V and J genes are TRBV18 and TRBJ1-1. The V gene's germline CDR1 is KGHSH and CDR2 LQKENI. This CDR3 region has 12 residues. CDR3 sequence: CASSPVETEAFF.

The CDR3 is CASSPRLLDRGEEKLFF. The gene calls are TRBV7-8 and TRBJ1-4; TCRdb picks TRBD1, but there is no DNA to check that call. The CDR3 contains 17 residues. Germline V gene sequence: CDR1 SGHVS, CDR2 FQNEAQ.

The rearrangement joins TRBV15 to TRBJ2-3. Germline loops: CDR1 LNHNV, CDR2 YYDKDF (reference sequence). CDR3 length: 14 amino acids. CDR3 region: CATSRDVDTDTQYF.

The J gene is TRBJ2-7, the V gene TRBV6-5; TCRdb returns TRBD2, unconfirmable since there is no DNA. Germline V gene sequence: CDR1 MNHEY, CDR2 SVGAGI. The CDR3 totals 14 residues. CDR3 in amino acids: CASSFSSGSYEQYF.

This rearrangement joins TRBV20-1 to TRBJ2-7. CDR3 size: 14 residues. Per the germline V gene, CDR1 is DFQATT and CDR2 is SNEGSKA (reference sequence). CDR3 protein: CSARKVAGSYEQYF.

The V gene is TRBV29-1, the J gene TRBJ2-3. CDR3 length equals 12 residues. CDR1 SQVTM and CDR2 ANQGSEA come from the germline V gene. The CDR3 protein is CSISGDTDTQYF.

The chain carries TRBV7-2 and TRBJ2-3. This CDR3 comprises 13 residues. Germline assignment: CDR1 SGHTA and CDR2 FQGNSA. CDR3 protein: CASSLGWGDTQYF.

The V gene is TRBV3-1, the J gene TRBJ2-1. This CDR3 region has 15 residues. CDR1 and CDR2 from the germline V gene are LGHDT and YNNKEL (reference sequence). This CDR3 reads CASSQRGISYNEQFF.